The clone carrying this TCR beta chain was counted between two and nine times. The antigen remains unidentified. CDR1 MNHNS and CDR2 SASEGT come from the germline V gene. The trim removed 0 bases at V and 6 bases at J, leaving 3 bases unmatched. This CDR3 is built from 14 residues. This sample was taken from a study of beta chain features in type 1 diabetes. General study findings and limits: All four CD4+ subsets from Type 1 diabetes patients carried moderately but significantly shorter TCRB CDR3s.

Of the isolated RNA, all was reverse transcribed, and so the sequenced material was expressed TCRB transcripts. Method: immunoSEQ multiplex PCR; TCRdb's copy keeps in-frame clones and lacks some. This table holds 60,000 to 75,000 clones, just under 50% found once. The clonotype originates from a man aged 25 to 40 with type 1 diabetes. The sequencing sample was made of central memory CD4+ T cells from blood. The chain combines TRBV6-1 with TRBJ2-5; 8 bases line up with TRBD2. The CDR3 DNA sequence: TGTGCCAGCAGTGAAGCCCGGGGGGGGAAGACCCAGTACTTC. Translated: CASSEARGGKTQYF.